This TCR beta chain was identified during a study of blood T cells in healthy people across ages. Germline V gene lookup returns CDR1 MDHEN and CDR2 SYDVKM. The V and J ends lost 3 bases and 4 bases, in that order; junction bases with no gene match: 10. The CDR3 runs 16 residues. A second PCR, run for roughly 7 to 12 cycles, used a sample-barcoded 5' primer plus a J-beta primer mix. TCRdb passed the 5' RACE reads through MiXCR, listing each CDR3 protein once. This table has about a million distinct CDR3 sequences, 51% appearing once. Sequencing input: blood. The V and J genes are TRBV28 and TRBJ2-7; 9 bases are shared with TRBD1. The receptor was isolated from a woman aged 60 to 75 in good health. CDR3 sequence reads: CASSLSHRGRLYEQYF. The CDR3 nucleotides are TGTGCCAGCAGTTTGTCTCACAGGGGGCGCCTATACGAGCAGTACTTC.